A single T cell receptor beta chain is shown here with its context. The target antigen is unknown. The junction does not match germline at one end; this may be a read error. Researchers isolated at least 7 million PBMCs per sample. With a J-beta primer mix and a sample-barcoded 5' primer, a second PCR ran about 7 to 12 cycles. Each cDNA was tagged by a template-switch adaptor containing 12 random nucleotides. Via MiXCR, TCRdb re-called the 5' RACE reads, giving one row per CDR3 protein. The table lists over a million distinct CDR3 sequences, around 45% of them singletons. The entry originates in a study of blood T cells in healthy people across ages. Study conclusions and caveats: Diversity figures derived from one million T cells were judged to underestimate the true value.

The CDR3 sequence is 16 residues long. CDR1 is SGHVS and CDR2 is FNYEAQ in the germline V gene. The genes are TRBV7-6 and TRBJ2-3; 8 bases line up with TRBD2. Sample: blood. This clonotype was sampled from a woman aged 60-75 years in good health. The CDR3 region is CASSVAGRSGVDTQYF. The CDR3 nucleotides read TGTGCCAGCAGCGTAGCGGGGAGGTCCGGTGTAGATACGCAGTATTTT.